This entry describes one TCR beta chain. The data belong to a study of shared clonotypes between healthy human individuals. About the research overall: The cohort comprised a couple of women and a few men. Their ages spanned 18 to 49 years. Every donor yielded three CD4 naive, three CD4 memory, two CD8 naive and one CD8 memory plate.

The CDR3 extends over 17 amino acids. In germline, CDR1 is SGHAT, CDR2 FQNNGV. V dropped 4 bases and J dropped 5; count of bases not matched to a gene: 9. The table came from immunoSEQ multiplex PCR; TCRdb's copy has only in-frame clones and leaves some out. The sample yields a few million clones, 90% to 96% seen once. The TCR was taken from a man younger than 35 in good health. Sequenced material: naive CD4+ T cells sorted from blood. Indicated subset: CD45RA+ positively selected. V is TRBV11-2 and J is TRBJ2-2; TRBD1 matches at 11 bases. CDR3 sequence (DNA): TGTGCCAGCAGCTCGCGACCGGGACAGGGGGGAACCGGGGAGCTGTTTTTT. Protein sequence: CASSSRPGQGGTGELFF.